The 11 T cell receptor beta chains below come from one sample, sequenced in a study of cytomegalovirus exposure and HLA in healthy donors. The PCR employed 60 Vbeta primers together with 13 Jbeta primers. Here immunoSEQ multiplex PCR was the method, and the copy in TCRdb shows in-frame clones only, minus some. The table shows fewer than 85,000 clones, with over 70% occurring only once. The sequenced sample was PBMCs. All receptors derive from a man aged 35-49 years in good health and CMV-seropositive.

The chain uses TRBV21-1 and TRBJ2-7; TRBD1, as called in the table, went unchecked against the DNA. TRBV21-1 constitutes a pseudogene. The CDR3 length is 14 residues. Written as DNA, the CDR3 is TGTGCCAGCAGCAAACCGGGGACAGGCTACGAGCAGTACTTC. Its translation is CASSKPGTGYEQYF.

This sequence joins TRBV7-9 and TRBJ1-3, with D hard to call. This CDR3 contains 13 residues. V shed 5 bases and J shed 2 bases, with 7 bases lying between them. CDR1 and CDR2 (germline): SEHNR, FQNEAQ (reference sequence). CDR3 amino acids: CASSHSAGNTIYF. DNA for the CDR3: TGTGCCAGCAGCCACTCTGCTGGAAACACCATATATTTT.

The J gene is TRBJ1-5, the V gene TRBV28; no clear D gene. Germline V CDR1 and CDR2: MDHEN, SYDVKM. The ends were cut back, 6 bases at V and 5 bases at J, with 11 bases in the middle. CDR3 length equals 13 residues. As DNA, the CDR3 is TGTGCCAGCAGCATTTCGGGATATCAGCCCCAGCATTTT. Protein sequence: CASSISGYQPQHF.

This clone was observed at least ten times. The V call is TRBV4-3, the J call TRBJ1-1; 9 nucleotides align to TRBD1. The V gene's germline CDR1 is LGHNA and CDR2 YSLEER. The trim removed 0 bases at V and 9 bases at J, leaving 5 bases unmatched. The CDR3 runs 14 residues. As DNA, the CDR3 is TGCGCCAGCAGCCAAGATCGGGGGACAGGGAAAGCTTTCTTT. This sequence encodes CASSQDRGTGKAFF.

This clone turned up a few times. The chain uses TRBV16 and TRBJ2-7, with D possibly being TRBD1 (5 bases). CDR3 length equals 15 residues. The V gene lost 3 bases and the J gene lost 3 bases, with 15 bases spanning the gap. CDR1 is KGHSY, CDR2 FQNENV, per germline. The CDR3 reads CASSHPDKGNYEQYF. CDR3 DNA sequence: TGTGCCAGCAGCCATCCGGACAAGGGAAACTACGAGCAGTACTTC. Based on the CDR3 plus reference TRBV16 and TRBJ2-7, the full variable domain is GEEVAQTPKHLVRGEGQKAKLYCAPIKGHSYVFWYQQVLKNEFKFLISFQNENVFDETGMPKERFSAKCLPNSPCSLEIQATKLEDSAVYFCASSHPDKGNYEQYFGPGTRLTVT.

CDR3 amino acids: CASSLGPGEQFF. The CDR3 coding sequence is TGTGCCAGCAGTTTAGGACCGGGAGAGCAGTTCTTC. The chain is built from TRBV6-5 and TRBJ2-1; the D gene is possibly TRBD2 (5 bases). The germline V gene has CDR1 MNHEY and CDR2 SVGAGI. The CDR3 extends over 12 amino acids. Trimming stripped 4 bases from V and 10 bases from J, with 11 bases between.

The rearrangement joins TRBV30 to TRBJ2-1, with 9 bases aligning to TRBD1. The CDR3 has 13 amino acids. Losses at the gene ends were 3 bases for V and 9 bases for J; bases not matched to a gene: 6. The V gene's germline CDR1 is GTSNPN and CDR2 SVGIG (reference sequence). The CDR3 nucleotides are TGTGCCTGGAGGAACAGGGGGCGGGGTGAGCAGTTCTTC. Protein product: CAWRNRGRGEQFF.

The chain recombines TRBV5-6 with TRBJ2-7; D uncertain. This CDR3 is built from 15 residues. Trimming removed 2 bases at V and 0 bases at J, with 12 bases between. Germline loops: CDR1 SGHDT, CDR2 YYEEEE. CDR3: CASSFVHTGSYEQYF. As DNA, the CDR3 is TGTGCCAGCAGCTTTGTGCATACGGGCTCCTACGAGCAGTACTTC.

This clone is labeled medium-sized. The chain links TRBV30 to TRBJ2-1; D might be TRBD1 (5 bases). The CDR3 contains 13 residues. Trimming stripped 0 bases from V and 9 bases from J, with 12 bases between. The germline V gene has CDR1 GTSNPN and CDR2 SVGIG (reference sequence). This CDR3 is CAWSVIQGVEQFF. The CDR3 DNA sequence: TGTGCCTGGAGTGTAATTCAGGGTGTTGAGCAGTTCTTC.

The rearrangement uses TRBV7-9 and TRBJ2-1; TRBD2 matches 10 bases. Trimming removed 4 bases from V and 10 bases from J; junction bases left unmatched: 10. The CDR3 has 15 residues. Germline V gene lookup returns CDR1 SEHNR and CDR2 FQNEAQ (reference sequence). This chain's CDR3 is CASSSVLAGVGEQFF. CDR3 nucleotides: TGTGCCAGCAGCTCGGTGCTAGCGGGAGTAGGGGAGCAGTTCTTC.

The table lists this clone with a count of one. J is TRBJ1-1 and V is TRBV9; D might be TRBD1 (5 bases). Trimming pared 4 bases from V and 2 bases from J, leaving 9 bases between. Per the germline V gene, CDR1 is SGDLS and CDR2 is YYNGEE. This CDR3 has 13 residues. Here the CDR3 DNA reads TGTGCCAGCAGCCCCGGGGGAAACACTGAAGCTTTCTTT. This encodes CASSPGGNTEAFF.